The 9 T cell receptor beta chains below all came from one sample that was sequenced in a study of T cells in Graves' hyperthyroidism and ophthalmopathy (dated by TCRdb to the late 2010s). To prepare the library, multiplex PCR was applied. Sequencing instrument: Illumina HiSeq 2000. Amplification of TCR beta CDR3 regions was carried out from RNA transcripts. The first round of RT-PCR for the TCR CDR3 was performed with the HTBI primer set and the Qiagen OneStep RT-PCR kit. Starting from the raw public reads, TCRdb applied fastp trimming at Q25, assembled clones with MiXCR and retained in-frame beta chains. Each CDR3 protein appears once, grouped with its most common genes and DNA. The sample records some 770,000 distinct CDR3 sequences, over 15% of which are singletons. Approximately 8.4% of the sample belongs to the ten largest clones. What was sequenced was blood. The receptor set was obtained from a man between 18 and 29 years old with Graves' hyperthyroidism.

The chain employs TRBV5-6 and TRBJ2-7, with 8 bases lining up with TRBD2. CDR3 size: 13 residues. V lost 0 bases, J lost 6 bases, and 2 bases stayed unmatched. Germline V CDR1 and CDR2: SGHDT, YYEEEE. The DNA for the CDR3 is TGTGCCAGCAGCTTGGGTACTAGCGGCGAGCAGTACTTC. Protein sequence: CASSLGTSGEQYF.

The chain has TRBV7-2 and TRBJ2-7, with 10 positions matching TRBD2. The V and J ends lost 7 bases and 6 bases, in that order; junction bases with no gene match: 21. The CDR3 has 18 residues. Germline V gene lookup returns CDR1 SGHTA and CDR2 FQGNSA. The CDR3 DNA reads TGTGCCAGCACCGCCAACTCATCTAGCGGGAGATCTTGGTGCGAGCAGTACTTC. This sequence encodes CASTANSSSGRSWCEQYF.

This clonotype has a count of ten or more. The chain has TRBV28 and TRBJ1-2; TRBD1 aligns across 8 bases. This CDR3 is 13 amino acids long. Germline V CDR1 and CDR2: MDHEN, SYDVKM. V lost 4 bases and J lost 8; bases outside the gene matches: 6. The CDR3 reads CASSSQGARGYTF. CDR3 DNA sequence: TGTGCCAGCAGTTCGCAGGGGGCGCGAGGCTACACCTTC.

The J gene is TRBJ2-1, the V gene TRBV19, with D tentatively TRBD2 (5 bases). Trimming took 3 bases from V and 4 from J, leaving 7 bases between them. The CDR3 covers 13 residues. Germline V CDR1 and CDR2: LNHDA, SQIVND (reference sequence). The CDR3 spells CASSIGDYNEQFF. The CDR3 bases are TGTGCCAGTAGTATCGGGGATTACAATGAGCAGTTCTTC.

The chain links TRBV18 to TRBJ2-3; 7 nucleotides line up with TRBD1. J lost 0 bases, V lost 3 bases, and 6 bases had no gene match. CDR3 length: 16 amino acids. The V gene's germline CDR1 is KGHSH and CDR2 LQKENI. The chain's CDR3 is CASSPRAGGSTDTQYF. CDR3 sequence (DNA): TGTGCCAGCTCACCCCGCGCAGGGGGTAGCACAGATACGCAGTATTTT.

The chain carries TRBV20-1 and TRBJ2-7; weak D call: TRBD1 (6 bases). This CDR3 is 13 amino acids long. Looked up from germline, CDR1 is DFQATT and CDR2 is SNEGSKA (reference sequence). V dropped 1 base and J dropped 7 bases, with 14 bases sitting between them. The CDR3 loop is CSARGRGSREQYF. CDR3 nucleotides: TGCAGTGCTAGAGGCAGGGGTTCCCGGGAGCAGTACTTC.

This clonotype was detected only a few times. This chain links TRBV9 with TRBJ1-1, with 9 bases fitting TRBD1. This CDR3 has 12 amino acids. Germline CDR1 SGDLS, CDR2 YYNGEE. Trimming removed 7 bases from V and 5 bases from J; junction bases left unmatched: 3. CDR3 nucleotides: TGTGCCAGCGGACAGGGGAATACTGAAGCTTTCTTT. This encodes CASGQGNTEAFF.

This clonotype has at least ten counts. J is TRBJ2-3 and V is TRBV30, with 10 bases that match TRBD2. The CDR3 runs to 14 residues. Looked up from germline, CDR1 is GTSNPN and CDR2 is SVGIG (reference sequence). With 7 bases clipped from V and 5 bases from J, the junction kept 9 bases outside the gene matches. The CDR3 DNA reads TGTGCCTACCAGGTGGTAGCGGGAGGAGATACGCAGTATTTT. It codes for CAYQVVAGGDTQYF.

This clonotype was seen many times. The chain recombines TRBV30 with TRBJ2-1; D uncertain. Germline values: CDR1 GTSNPN, CDR2 SVGIG (reference sequence). V gave up 4 bases and J gave up 6 bases, with 13 bases separating them. The CDR3 has 13 amino acids. This CDR3 is CAWTLPSANEQFF. CDR3 sequence (DNA): TGTGCCTGGACCCTGCCCAGCGCCAATGAGCAGTTCTTC.